This entry describes one T cell receptor (beta chain). Its antigen remains unknown. Clones were sequenced by immunoSEQ multiplex PCR, and TCRdb holds only the in-frame ones, with some missing. The sample carries about 72,000 clones, roughly nine tenths recorded once. This entry belongs to a study of T cell clones after liver transplantation. General study findings and limits: These preliminary findings come from unstandardized post-transplant sampling times.

Unmatched junction bases numbered 6, after V lost 3 bases and J lost 11 bases. The germline CDR1 and CDR2 sequences are ENHRY and SYGVKD. This CDR3 spans 13 amino acids. The chain employs TRBV10-3 and TRBJ2-4; 8 positions agree with TRBD2. The TCR was taken from a human donor who received a liver transplant. Sequences were derived from CD4+ T cells from blood, sampled before liver transplant. The CDR3 DNA reads as TGTGCCATCAGTGAACTAGCGGAACGAGTTCAGTACTTC. Translated, it gives CAISELAERVQYF.